This TCR beta chain originates from a study of chemoradiotherapy in HPV16-positive cancers. For the study at large: Functional T-cell assays on a couple of HPV16-positive patients' cells defined candidate HPV-specific clones and common TCR motifs.

Study conclusions and caveats: During treatment, candidate HPV-specific clones and E7-related motifs expanded in tumor. For HPV16-positive patients, expanding HPV-responsive T cells associated with longer recurrence-free survival.

CDR1 and CDR2 (germline): SGHTA, FQGNSA. The CDR3 has 13 amino acids. Trimming took 1 base from V and 6 from J, leaving 7 bases between them. About this clone itself: The antigen is not known.

TCRdb keeps only in-frame clones here, not all; method: immunoSEQ multiplex PCR. The data contain some 3,100 clones, around four fifths of them singletons. This sequence originates from a human donor with HPV-associated anogenital cancer. The sequences come from blood, collected from a patient who underwent chemoradiotherapy. V and J are TRBV7-2 and TRBJ1-5; no firm D call. In nucleotides, the CDR3 is TGTGCCAGCAGCTTAGAGATGGGTCAGCCCCAGCATTTT. Encoded protein: CASSLEMGQPQHF.